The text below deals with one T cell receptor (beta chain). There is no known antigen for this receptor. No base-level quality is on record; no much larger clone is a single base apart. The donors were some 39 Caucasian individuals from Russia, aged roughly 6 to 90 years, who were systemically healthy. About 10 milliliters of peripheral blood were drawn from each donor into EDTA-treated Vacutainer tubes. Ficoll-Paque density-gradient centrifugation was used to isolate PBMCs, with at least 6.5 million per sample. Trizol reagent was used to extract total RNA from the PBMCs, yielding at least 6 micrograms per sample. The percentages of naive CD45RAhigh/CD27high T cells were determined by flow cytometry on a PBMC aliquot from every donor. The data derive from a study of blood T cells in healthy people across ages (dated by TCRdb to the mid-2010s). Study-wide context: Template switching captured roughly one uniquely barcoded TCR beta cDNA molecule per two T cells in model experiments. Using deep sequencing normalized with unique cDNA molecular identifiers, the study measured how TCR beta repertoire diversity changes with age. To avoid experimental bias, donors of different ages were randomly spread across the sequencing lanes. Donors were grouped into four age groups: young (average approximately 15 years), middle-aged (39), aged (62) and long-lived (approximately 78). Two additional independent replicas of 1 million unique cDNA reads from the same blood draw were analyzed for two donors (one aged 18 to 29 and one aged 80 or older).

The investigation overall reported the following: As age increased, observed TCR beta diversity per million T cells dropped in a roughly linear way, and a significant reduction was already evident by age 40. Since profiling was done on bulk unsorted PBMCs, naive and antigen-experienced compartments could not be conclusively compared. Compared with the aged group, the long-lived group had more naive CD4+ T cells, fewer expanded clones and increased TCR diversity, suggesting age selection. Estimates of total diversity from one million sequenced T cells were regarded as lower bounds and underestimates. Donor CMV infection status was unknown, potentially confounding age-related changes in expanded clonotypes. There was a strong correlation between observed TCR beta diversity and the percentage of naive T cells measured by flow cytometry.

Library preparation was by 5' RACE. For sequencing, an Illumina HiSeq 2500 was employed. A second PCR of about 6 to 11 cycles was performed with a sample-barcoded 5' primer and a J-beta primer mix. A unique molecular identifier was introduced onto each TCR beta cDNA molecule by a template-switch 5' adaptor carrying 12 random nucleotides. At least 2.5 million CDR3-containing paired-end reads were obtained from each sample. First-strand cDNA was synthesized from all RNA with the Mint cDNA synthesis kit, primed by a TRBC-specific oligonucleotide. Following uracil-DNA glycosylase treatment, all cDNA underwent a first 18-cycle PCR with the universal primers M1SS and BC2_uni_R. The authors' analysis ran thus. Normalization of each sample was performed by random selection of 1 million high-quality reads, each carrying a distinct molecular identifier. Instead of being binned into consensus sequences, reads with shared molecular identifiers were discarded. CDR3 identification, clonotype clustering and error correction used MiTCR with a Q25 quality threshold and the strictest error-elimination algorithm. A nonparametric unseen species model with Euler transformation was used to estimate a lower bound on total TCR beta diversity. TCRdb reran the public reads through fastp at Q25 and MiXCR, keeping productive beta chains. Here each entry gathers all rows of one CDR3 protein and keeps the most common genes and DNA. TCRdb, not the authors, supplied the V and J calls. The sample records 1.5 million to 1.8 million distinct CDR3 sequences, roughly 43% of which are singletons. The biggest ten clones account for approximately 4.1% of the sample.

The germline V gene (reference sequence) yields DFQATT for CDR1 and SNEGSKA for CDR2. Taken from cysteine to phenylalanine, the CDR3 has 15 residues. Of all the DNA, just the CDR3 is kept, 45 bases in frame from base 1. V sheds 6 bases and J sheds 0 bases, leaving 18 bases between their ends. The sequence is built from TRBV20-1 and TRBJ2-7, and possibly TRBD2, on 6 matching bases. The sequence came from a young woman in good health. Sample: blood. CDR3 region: CSAMRGGSSSYEQYF. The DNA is TGCAGTGCCATGCGGGGCGGATCGAGCTCCTACGAGCAGTACTTC.